In this sample, the clone carrying this TCR beta chain turned up many times. The sample comes from a study of breast tumors, draining lymph nodes, adjacent tissues. TCRdb passed the multiplex PCR reads through MiXCR, listing each CDR3 protein once. Of 200,000 to 300,000 distinct CDR3 sequences listed, 30% are singletons. Samples came from axillary lymph nodes draining the breast cancer. The sample consisted of axillary lymph node tissue. The receptor was isolated from a female donor with breast cancer. Some clones in this sample may be carry-over from other donors' samples.

In nucleotides, the CDR3 is TGTGCCAGCAGCTTAGACAGGCTCTACGAGCAGTACTTC. It specifies CASSLDRLYEQYF. J is TRBJ2-7 and V is TRBV5-4; D may be TRBD1 (6 bases). V was shortened by 2 bases and J by 3 bases, with 9 bases between the two germline ends. The germline CDR1 and CDR2 sequences are SGHNT and YYREEE (reference sequence). This CDR3 region has 13 residues.